One and the same sample provided the 8 T cell receptor beta chains below, sequenced in a study of T cell repertoires in cytomegalovirus infection. TCRdb processed the reads anew with MiXCR; each CDR3 protein has one entry. This repertoire shows about 830,000 distinct CDR3 sequences, approximately 29% found once; its top ten account for about an eighth. Their cognate antigens are unknown. The sequencing here drew on cultured CD8+ T cells from PBMCs, taken from culture after CMV antigen stimulation. Receptors were obtained from a human donor in good health (CMV status not recorded). Some clones in this sample may be carry-over from other donors' samples.

This clonotype was detected a few times. CDR3 nucleotides: TGTGCCAGCGGACAGTCAACTAATGAAAAACTGTTTTTT. Amino acid sequence: CASGQSTNEKLFF. The V gene is TRBV19, the J gene TRBJ1-4; a possible D gene is TRBD1 (6 bases). Trimming shortened V by 9 bases and J by 0 bases, and 8 bases separated the two germline ends. The length of the CDR3 is 13 residues. Germline V gene data show CDR1 as LNHDA and CDR2 as SQIVND (reference sequence).

The genes are TRBV4-3 and TRBJ2-1; maybe TRBD2 (5 bases). This CDR3 is built from 13 residues. Trimming took off 1 base at V and 7 bases at J, with 8 bases between the two ends. Germline V gene sequence: CDR1 LGHNA, CDR2 YSLEER. The CDR3 protein is CASSQGEGNEQFF. CDR3 coding DNA: TGCGCCAGCAGCCAAGGCGAGGGAAATGAGCAGTTCTTC.

The V call is TRBV4-1, the J call TRBJ2-1, with D hard to call. The V and J ends lost 4 bases and 0 bases respectively, with 10 bases between them. The germline gives CDR1 MGHRA, CDR2 YSYEKL. The CDR3 has 15 residues. The CDR3 sequence is CASSPPPSSYNEQFF. The CDR3 bases are TGCGCCAGCAGCCCTCCACCCAGCTCCTACAATGAGCAGTTCTTC.

The chain employs TRBV5-4 and TRBJ2-2; 7 bases agree with TRBD2. The CDR3 length is 16 residues. V shed 5 bases, J shed 6 bases, and the junction held 13 bases outside the gene matches. CDR1 SGHNT and CDR2 YYREEE come from the germline V gene (reference sequence). The DNA of the CDR3 is TGTGCCAGCAGTCACACCCTGGGGGGGGTAGCCGGGGAGCTGTTTTTT. It encodes CASSHTLGGVAGELFF.

For the CDR3, the DNA is TGTGCCAGCAGTGAAAATACACCTGCGAGCGGGGGGCCATTTTCCTACAATGAGCAGTTCTTC. Amino acid sequence: CASSENTPASGGPFSYNEQFF. The V gene is TRBV25-1, the J gene TRBJ2-1; 9 positions match TRBD2. Germline CDR1 MGHDK, CDR2 SYGVNS. This CDR3 is 21 amino acids long. After removal of 2 bases from V and 1 base from J, the junction contained 18 bases not matched to a gene.

This rearrangement joins TRBV20-1 to TRBJ2-1, with 7 bases fitting TRBD1. CDR1 and CDR2 from the germline V gene are DFQATT and SNEGSKA (reference sequence). The junction had 14 bases not matched to a gene; V was cut back by 3 bases and J by 9 bases. The CDR3 runs 15 residues. The DNA of the CDR3 is TGCAGTGCTAGCTCCCGGACAGGCCTGTTAATTGAGCAGTTCTTC. It encodes CSASSRTGLLIEQFF.

The V and J genes are TRBV28 and TRBJ2-5, with TRBD2 matching over 8 bases. Germline CDR1 MDHEN, CDR2 SYDVKM. This CDR3 is built from 15 residues. The V gene end was trimmed by 9 bases and the J gene end by 0 bases; junction bases not matched to a gene: 9. This CDR3 reads CASRLTSEYQETQYF. CDR3 nucleotide sequence: TGTGCCAGTAGACTGACTAGCGAGTACCAAGAGACCCAGTACTTC.

CDR3 nucleotides: TGTGCCATCATGGACAAACCGAACACCGGGGAGCTGTTTTTT. This translates into CAIMDKPNTGELFF. V gene TRBV10-3 combines with J gene TRBJ2-2; possibly TRBD1 for D (5 bases). Germline CDR1 and CDR2: ENHRY and SYGVKD. The V and J ends lost 7 bases and 0 bases respectively, with 9 bases between them. The CDR3 contains 14 residues.